These 28 T cell receptor beta chains share one sample of origin, sequenced in a study of cytomegalovirus exposure and HLA in healthy donors. The PCR used 60 Vbeta and 13 Jbeta primers. Data came from immunoSEQ multiplex PCR; TCRdb stores just in-frame clones and leaves some out. The data contain 98,000 or so clones, more than 65% of them singletons. Input material: PBMCs. The receptors derive from a human donor in good health.

The genes are TRBV4-1 and TRBJ2-5, with D perhaps matching TRBD1 (6 bases). The last part of the DNA fits TRBJ2-7 better; the J call may be wrong. Germline V gives CDR1 MGHRA, CDR2 YSYEKL. CDR3 length: 15 amino acids. CDR3 bases: TGCGCCAGCAGCCCTACCGGGACATTAAGCTACGAGCAGTACTTC. Its protein product is CASSPTGTLSYEQYF.

The chain joins TRBV10-2 to TRBJ1-1; D is undetermined. This CDR3 contains 11 residues. Germline CDR1 is WSHSY and CDR2 is SAAADI. Trimming cost V 2 bases and J 12 bases, with 10 bases left between them. For the CDR3, the DNA is TGCGCCAGCAGTGAGCCCCGCGGAACTTTCTTT. As protein: CASSEPRGTFF.

This clone has a count of ten or more. The J gene is TRBJ2-5, the V gene TRBV5-4, with D possibly TRBD2 on 6 matching bases. The length of the CDR3 is 16 residues. The germline CDR1 and CDR2 sequences are SGHNT and YYREEE (reference sequence). V lost 0 bases to trimming and J lost 5 bases, with 17 bases between them. CDR3 in amino acids: CASSLEFRGGKETQYF. The CDR3 DNA reads as TGTGCCAGCAGCTTGGAGTTTAGAGGAGGGAAGGAGACCCAGTACTTC.

CDR3 region: CASSLTTGAGNTEAFF. The CDR3 DNA sequence: TGCGCCAGCAGCTTGACTACAGGGGCCGGGAACACTGAAGCTTTCTTT. J is TRBJ1-1 and V is TRBV5-1, with 7 bases identical to TRBD1. V was clipped by 1 base and J by 1 base; unmatched bases: 7. The CDR3 length is 16 residues. Per germline, CDR1 SGHRS and CDR2 YFSETQ.

This clone has just one count. V gene TRBV30 combines with J gene TRBJ1-2, with 8 nucleotides matching TRBD1. This CDR3 region has 18 residues. The V segment lost 2 bases and the J segment 1 base; nucleotides outside the gene matches: 15. Germline V gene lookup returns CDR1 GTSNPN and CDR2 SVGIG (reference sequence). CDR3 nucleotides: TGTGCCTGGAGTCGATCTTCACGAGGAACAGGGGGTAACTATGGCTACACCTTC. It is translated as CAWSRSSRGTGGNYGYTF.

This clone was seen once. The chain couples TRBV5-1 to TRBJ2-2; possibly TRBD1 for D (6 bases). Germline V gene sequence: CDR1 SGHRS, CDR2 YFSETQ. The CDR3 is 15 residues long. The V end lost 0 bases, the J end lost 5 bases, and 11 bases lay between the germline ends. The CDR3 DNA reads as TGCGCCAGCAGCTTGGACACTAGGGGGACCGGGGAGCTGTTTTTT. The encoded protein is CASSLDTRGTGELFF.

The chain joins TRBV5-1 to TRBJ2-7; 8 positions match TRBD1. The ends lost 0 bases at V and 5 bases at J; junction bases unmatched: 7. The CDR3 totals 15 residues. In germline, CDR1 is SGHRS, CDR2 YFSETQ. This chain's CDR3 is CASSLVTGGFNEQYF. CDR3 sequence (DNA): TGCGCCAGCAGCTTGGTTACAGGGGGGTTCAACGAGCAGTACTTC.

The V gene is TRBV11-2, the J gene TRBJ1-1, with D possibly matching TRBD1 (5 bases). Germline CDR1 SGHAT, CDR2 FQNNGV. V gave up 3 bases and J gave up 3 bases, with 8 bases separating them. The CDR3 extends over 13 amino acids. This chain's CDR3 is CASSLGGDTEAFF. The CDR3 nucleotides read TGTGCCAGCAGCTTGGGGGGAGACACTGAAGCTTTCTTT. Supplemented by reference TRBV11-2 and TRBJ1-1, the full variable domain reads EAGVAQSPRYKIIEKRQSVAFWCNPISGHATLYWYQQILGQGPKLLIQFQNNGVVDDSQLPKDRFSAERLKGVDSTLKIQPAKLEDSAVYLCASSLGGDTEAFFGQGTRLTVV.

The chain employs TRBV2 and TRBJ2-3, with 7 bases that match TRBD1. The CDR3 sequence is 15 residues long. V dropped 4 bases and J dropped 3; count of bases not matched to a gene: 7. CDR1 and CDR2 from the germline V gene are SNHLY and FYNNEI. The CDR3 DNA sequence: TGTGCCAGCAGTGTCAGGGGGATCCGTACAGATACGCAGTATTTT. Translated: CASSVRGIRTDTQYF. The full variable domain, in which reference TRBV2 and TRBJ2-3 provide the parts outside the CDR3, is EPEVTQTPSHQVTQMGQEVILRCVPISNHLYFYWYRQILGQKVEFLVSFYNNEISEKSEIFDDQFSVERPDGSNFTLKIRSTKLEDSAMYFCASSVRGIRTDTQYFGPGTRLTVL.

This clone has just a few counts. This chain connects TRBV25-1 to TRBJ2-1; 11 nucleotides align to TRBD1. The CDR3 spans 15 residues. Germline trimming cut 7 bases from V and 4 bases from J; bases unmatched to any gene: 6. CDR1 is MGHDK and CDR2 is SYGVNS in the germline V gene. DNA for the CDR3: TGTGCCAGCACTGGGACAGGGGGGCCTTACAATGAGCAGTTCTTC. Residues: CASTGTGGPYNEQFF.

This clone showed up just a few times. The V and J genes are TRBV25-1 and TRBJ2-3; 13 nucleotides match TRBD2. Germline lookup yields CDR1 MGHDK and CDR2 SYGVNS. Losses at the gene ends were 6 bases for V and 5 bases for J; bases not matched to a gene: 5. The CDR3 sequence is 15 residues long. The CDR3 protein is CASRLAGGPLDTQYF. The DNA of the CDR3 is TGTGCCAGCAGACTAGCGGGAGGGCCCTTAGATACGCAGTATTTT. Using reference TRBV25-1 and TRBJ2-3 for the parts outside the CDR3, the full variable domain is EADIYQTPRYLVIGTGKKITLECSQTMGHDKMYWYQQDPGMELHLIHYSYGVNSTEKGDLSSESTVSRIRTEHFPLTLESARPSHTSQYLCASRLAGGPLDTQYFGPGTRLTVL.

V gene TRBV9 combines with J gene TRBJ2-2, with D possibly being TRBD1 (5 bases). In germline, CDR1 is SGDLS, CDR2 YYNGEE. This CDR3 comprises 17 residues. Trimming stripped 0 bases from V and 3 bases from J, with 15 bases between. The CDR3: CASSVEGWQGDTGELFF. CDR3 nucleotides: TGTGCCAGCAGCGTAGAGGGGTGGCAGGGTGACACCGGGGAGCTGTTTTTT.

This rearrangement joins TRBV7-2 to TRBJ1-2; weak D call: TRBD1 (6 bases). Germline CDR1 SGHTA, CDR2 FQGNSA. Trimming removed 5 bases from V and 8 bases from J, with 15 bases in between. There are 13 residues in the CDR3. The CDR3: CASSLGPGVGYTF. The CDR3 DNA reads as TGTGCCAGCAGCCTAGGTCCAGGGGTCGGCTACACCTTC.

This rearrangement joins TRBV6-5 to TRBJ1-4, with a possible D match to TRBD1 (5 bases). The germline gives CDR1 MNHEY, CDR2 SVGAGI. The CDR3 is 13 residues long. V was shortened by 5 bases and J by 7 bases, with 11 bases between the two germline ends. CDR3 nucleotides: TGTGCCAGCAGTCGGCGTCAGGGTGAAAAACTGTTTTTT. It codes for CASSRRQGEKLFF.

Only one count was recorded for this clone. The chain couples TRBV5-1 to TRBJ2-1; D gene unclear. This CDR3 is 15 amino acids long. CDR1 and CDR2 from the germline V gene are SGHRS and YFSETQ. The V and J ends lost 1 base and 0 bases respectively, with 8 bases between them. The CDR3 loop reads CASSLLRSSYNEQFF. The CDR3 DNA is TGCGCCAGCAGCTTGTTGCGGAGCTCCTACAATGAGCAGTTCTTC.

The J gene is TRBJ2-1, the V gene TRBV6-1; 9 positions agree with TRBD2. V shed 2 bases, J shed 9 bases, and the junction held 8 bases outside the gene matches. Germline CDR1 reads MNHNS; CDR2 reads SASEGT. This CDR3 has 15 residues. The CDR3 region is CASSERASGIGEQFF. The CDR3 region has the DNA TGTGCCAGCAGTGAAAGGGCTAGCGGGATTGGTGAGCAGTTCTTC.

Comments on this clone: The junction departs from the called germline gene at one end, perhaps through a read error. The chain joins TRBV6-6 to TRBJ1-1; D might be TRBD1 (5 bases). The germline CDR1 and CDR2 sequences are MNHNY and SVGAGI (reference sequence). The CDR3 sequence is 16 residues long. This chain's CDR3 is CASSRGFGRQNPEAFF. As DNA, the CDR3 is TGTGCCAGCAGCCGGGGGTTTGGACGACAGAACCCTGAAGCTTTCTTT.

The rearrangement links TRBV10-1 to TRBJ2-4, with 8 bases lining up with TRBD1. The CDR3 totals 16 residues. Germline V gives CDR1 WNHNN, CDR2 SYGVQD (reference sequence). V shed 6 bases and J 3 bases; nucleotides not matched to a gene: 10. The CDR3 sequence: CASRKLDRGGKNIQYF. Written as DNA, the CDR3 is TGCGCCAGCAGAAAACTCGACAGGGGTGGCAAAAACATTCAGTACTTC.

The J gene is TRBJ2-5, the V gene TRBV5-1, with D possibly being TRBD1 (5 bases). The CDR3 contains 11 residues. V was shortened by 4 bases and J by 7 bases, with 8 bases between the two germline ends. Germline V gene sequence: CDR1 SGHRS, CDR2 YFSETQ. CDR3 sequence (DNA): TGCGCCAGCAGCCCAGGGCGGACCCAGTACTTC. This sequence encodes CASSPGRTQYF.

The chain uses TRBV15 and TRBJ2-3; 10 bases line up with TRBD2. There are 16 residues in the CDR3. Germline trimming cut 1 base from V and 0 bases from J; bases unmatched to any gene: 1. Germline lookup yields CDR1 LNHNV and CDR2 YYDKDF (reference sequence). The CDR3 coding sequence is TGTGCCACCAGCAGAGGACTAGCGGGTAGCACAGATACGCAGTATTTT. This gives the protein CATSRGLAGSTDTQYF. Full variable domain (remainder filled in from reference TRBV15 and TRBJ2-3): DAMVIQNPRYQVTQFGKPVTLSCSQTLNHNVMYWYQQKSSQAPKLLFHYYDKDFNNEADTPDNFQSRRPNTSFCFLDIRSPGLGDTAMYLCATSRGLAGSTDTQYFGPGTRLTVL.

This sequence joins TRBV4-3 and TRBJ2-4, with a weak D call TRBD1 (5 bases). V was pared by 1 base and J by 3 bases, with 10 bases between. The CDR3 contains 15 residues. The germline CDR1 and CDR2 sequences are LGHNA and YSLEER. As DNA, the CDR3 is TGCGCCAGCAGCCAAGGAAGGGGTGGCAAAAACATTCAGTACTTC. Amino acid sequence: CASSQGRGGKNIQYF.

The chain combines TRBV4-3 with TRBJ2-7; 10 nucleotides agree with TRBD2. There are 15 residues in the CDR3. CDR1 and CDR2 (germline): LGHNA, YSLEER. Germline trimming cut 0 bases from V and 3 bases from J; bases unmatched to any gene: 2. For the CDR3, the DNA is TGCGCCAGCAGCCAAGATTGGACTAGCGGCTACGAGCAGTACTTC. Encoded protein: CASSQDWTSGYEQYF.

V usage is TRBV5-1 and J usage is TRBJ2-5; 9 bases match TRBD2. The ends lost 8 bases at V and 4 bases at J; junction bases unmatched: 9. Germline V lookup: CDR1 SGHRS, CDR2 YFSETQ. The CDR3 covers 14 residues. CDR3 protein: CASTVSGGSETQYF. CDR3 in DNA: TGCGCCAGTACGGTTAGCGGGGGATCAGAGACCCAGTACTTC.

The J gene is TRBJ1-2, the V gene TRBV5-1, with D uncertain. Trimming took off 0 bases at V and 2 bases at J, with 11 bases between the two ends. CDR3 length equals 15 residues. CDR1 is SGHRS, CDR2 YFSETQ, per germline. DNA of the CDR3: TGCGCCAGCAGCTTGGTACTCGGGTCCAACTATGGCTACACCTTC. This gives the protein CASSLVLGSNYGYTF.

This clone was counted a single time. The rearrangement joins TRBV9 to TRBJ2-5, with TRBD1 matching over 8 bases. The CDR3 runs to 14 residues. CDR1 and CDR2 (germline): SGDLS, YYNGEE. The V gene end was trimmed by 4 bases and the J gene end by 3 bases; junction bases not matched to a gene: 5. Here the CDR3 DNA reads TGTGCCAGCAGCACGAGGACAGGGAAAGAGACCCAGTACTTC. Encoded protein: CASSTRTGKETQYF.

The chain recombines TRBV6-5 with TRBJ1-3; the match to TRBD1 covers 8 bases. The CDR3 is made up of 15 amino acids. Looked up from germline, CDR1 is MNHEY and CDR2 is SVGAGI. Unmatched junction bases numbered 6, after V lost 6 bases and J lost 2 bases. CDR3 DNA sequence: TGTGCCAGCAGGGCTCAGGGGGCTACTGGAAACACCATATATTTT. This gives the protein CASRAQGATGNTIYF.

The chain joins TRBV13 to TRBJ2-1; TRBD2 matches 14 bases. J gave up 7 bases and V 5 bases, and 10 bases lay outside the gene matches. The CDR3 length is 17 residues. Per germline, CDR1 PRHDT and CDR2 FYEKMQ (reference sequence). CDR3 region: CASSVGLAGEVENEQFF. The CDR3 DNA reads TGTGCCAGCAGCGTGGGACTAGCGGGAGAAGTGGAGAATGAGCAGTTCTTC.

With respect to this clone: Other DNA sequences in the sample encode the same CDR3. The chain employs TRBV18 and TRBJ2-7; D perhaps matches TRBD2 (6 bases). V lost 2 bases and J lost 1, with 9 bases in between. Germline V lookup: CDR1 KGHSH, CDR2 LQKENI. The CDR3 totals 14 residues. In DNA form, the CDR3 reads TGTGCCAGCTCACCAAGTGGAGGGTCCTACGAGCAGTACTTC. This gives the protein CASSPSGGSYEQYF.